Listed here are 2 T cell receptor beta chains from one sample, sequenced in a study of T cells in Graves' hyperthyroidism and ophthalmopathy (dated 2019 in TCRdb). Libraries came from multiplex PCR. Sequencing took place on an Illumina HiSeq 2000. Amplification of TCR beta CDR3 regions was carried out from RNA transcripts. A first-round RT-PCR of the TCR CDR3 used the HTBI primer set with the Qiagen OneStep RT-PCR kit. In TCRdb, the public reads were trimmed at Q25 with fastp and aligned with MiXCR, with productive beta chains retained. Identical CDR3 proteins give one entry, which carries the most common genes and DNA. For this sample there are around 300,000 distinct CDR3 sequences; more than 10% appear just once. The top ten clones comprise 7.8% of the sample. What was sequenced was blood. The origin of the receptors is a woman between 25 and 40 years old with Graves' hyperthyroidism that later progressed to Graves' ophthalmopathy.

This clonotype was counted many times. The V gene is TRBV12-5, the J gene TRBJ2-2, with D maybe TRBD1 (5 bases). In germline, CDR1 is LGHNT, CDR2 FRNRAP. CDR3 size: 16 residues. Trimming cost V 2 bases and J 0 bases, with 10 bases left between them. CDR3 coding DNA: TGTGCTAGTGGTTTGCTCGGACAAACGAACACCGGGGAGCTGTTTTTT. This gives the protein CASGLLGQTNTGELFF.

This clonotype came up many times. The chain is built from TRBV6-2 or TRBV6-3 and TRBJ1-1; 7 nucleotides match TRBD1. Losses at the gene ends were 6 bases for V and 4 bases for J; bases not matched to a gene: 5. This CDR3 is 13 amino acids long. Germline V CDR1 and CDR2: MNHEY, SVGEGT. In nucleotides, the CDR3 is TGTGCCAGCAGACGGACAGGCCCCACTGAAGCTTTCTTT. This gives the protein CASRRTGPTEAFF.